Listed below are T cell receptor beta chains from one sample, sequenced in a study of cytomegalovirus exposure and HLA in healthy donors. Measured with immunoSEQ multiplex PCR; TCRdb has only the in-frame clones, and not every one. The table records about 120,000 clones, under 80% of them present only once. The sequenced sample was PBMCs. The receptors were gathered from a man aged 60 to 75 in good health and CMV-seropositive. Both conserved end residues are part of each CDR3. The order of the fields is D gene, J gene, V gene, clone size, CDR3 DNA, CDR3 protein. D genes are given only for firm matches. Clone size, where shown, is once, few, many, or a class for clones that have expanded.

NA | TRBJ1-6 | TRBV5-1 | once | TGCGCCAGCAGCTTGGCGGGTAGGGGTAATTCACCCCTCCACTTT | CASSLAGRGNSPLHF
NA | TRBJ1-2 | TRBV5-6 | NA | TGTGCCAGCAGCTTGGGGGCACAGAACTATGGCTACACCTTC | CASSLGAQNYGYTF
TRBD1 | TRBJ2-2 | TRBV5-1 | NA | TGCGCCAGCAGCGGACAGGGGGGAAACACCGGGGAGCTGTTTTTT | CASSGQGGNTGELFF
NA | TRBJ1-5 | TRBV6-5 | NA | TGTGCCAGCAGTCCTATGCCAGGGGATCAGCCCCAGCATTTT | CASSPMPGDQPQHF
TRBD1 | TRBJ1-3 | TRBV6-1 | NA | TGTGCCAGCAGTAGGACAGGTTTCTCTGGAAACACCATATATTTT | CASSRTGFSGNTIYF
NA | TRBJ2-2 | TRBV14 | NA | TGTGCCAGCAGCCAAGTGAGGAACACCGGGGAGCTGTTTTTT | CASSQVRNTGELFF
NA | TRBJ1-4 | TRBV4-2 | NA | TGTGCCAGCAGCCCCGCAAGGGAGGGAACTAATGAAAAACTGTTTTTT | CASSPAREGTNEKLFF
NA | TRBJ1-2 | TRBV15 | few | TGTGCCACCAGCAGAGGTGACAGTCCCAACTATGGCTACACCTTC | CATSRGDSPNYGYTF
NA | TRBJ1-2 | TRBV19 | NA | TGTGCCAGTAGTACGGGCCGGACCGGGAGGAGTGGCTACACCTTC | CASSTGRTGRSGYTF
NA | TRBJ1-1 | TRBV6-5 | NA | TGTGCCAGCAGTCCCCCCCGCGGGGAGTACACTGAAGCTTTCTTT | CASSPPRGEYTEAFF
TRBD2 | TRBJ2-5 | TRBV7-2 | NA | TGTGCCAGCAGCACGACTAGCGGGAGGTACCAAGAGACCCAGTACTTC | CASSTTSGRYQETQYF
TRBD2 | TRBJ2-7 | TRBV28 | NA | TGTGCCAGCAGTTTCCCCGGGGGGGCGGGAGCCTACGAGCAGTACTTC | CASSFPGGAGAYEQYF
NA | TRBJ1-1 | TRBV4-1 | few | TGCGCCAGCGGGGACACGAACACTGAAGCTTTCTTT | CASGDTNTEAFF
NA | TRBJ1-5 | TRBV6-5 | NA | TGTGCCAGCAGTTACAAGGCGCACGAGGTTCAGCCCCAGCATTTT | CASSYKAHEVQPQHF
NA | TRBJ1-1 | TRBV7-9 | NA | TGTGCCAGCAGCTTAGCGAGGGCGGTGAGGACTGAAGCTTTCTTT | CASSLARAVRTEAFF
TRBD2 | TRBJ2-5 | TRBV5-1 | few | TGCGCCAGCAGCTCGCCGGGACTAGAAGAGACCCAGTACTTC | CASSSPGLEETQYF
NA | TRBJ2-7 | TRBV21-1 | NA | TGTGCCAGCAGCAAAGGGGGCCGAGACGCACAACCCCGTCCCCACGAGCAGTACTTC | CASSKGGRDAQPRPHEQYF
NA | TRBJ1-2 | TRBV5-5 | NA | TGTGCCAGCAGCCTGGACAGTAACTATGGCTACACCTTC | CASSLDSNYGYTF
NA | TRBJ1-5 | TRBV6-1 | NA | TGTGCCAGCAGTTTAAATCAGCCCCAGCATTTT | CASSLNQPQHF
TRBD2 | TRBJ2-3 | TRBV5-1 | NA | TGCGCCAGCAGCTCCTACAAGGCGGGAGGGCCAGATACGCAGTATTTT | CASSSYKAGGPDTQYF
NA | TRBJ1-1 | TRBV5-1 | few | TGCGCCAGCAGCTTGGAAGCAGGGGCTGGGACTGAAGCTTTCTTT | CASSLEAGAGTEAFF
NA | TRBJ1-2 | TRBV2 | NA | TGTGCCAGCAGTGTTTCCAGGGACTATGGCTACACCTTC | CASSVSRDYGYTF
TRBD1 | TRBJ2-3 | TRBV5-1 | NA | TGCGCCAGCAGCTTGGGACAGGGGGCAGATACGCAGTATTTT | CASSLGQGADTQYF
NA | TRBJ1-1 | TRBV2 | NA | TGTGCCAGCAGAGAAGGGAGGAACACTGAAGCTTTCTTT | CASREGRNTEAFF
NA | TRBJ2-7 | TRBV2 | few | TGTGCCAGCAGTGAAGGTCCCGGCTACGAGCAGTACTTC | CASSEGPGYEQYF
TRBD2 | TRBJ2-1 | TRBV5-4 | NA | TGTGCCAGCAGCGCACTAGCGGGAGACTACAATGAGCAGTTCTTC | CASSALAGDYNEQFF
TRBD2 | TRBJ2-1 | TRBV18 | NA | TGTGCCAGCTCACCGCTAGCGGGAGATTGGAATGAGCAGTTCTTC | CASSPLAGDWNEQFF
TRBD1 | TRBJ2-1 | TRBV6-1 | once | TGTGCCAGCAGCCCGGACAGGGTAAACAATGAGCAGTTCTTC | CASSPDRVNNEQFF
NA | TRBJ2-5 | TRBV5-4 | once | TGTGCCAGCAGCTCTAGGACAGTCCAAGAGACCCAGTACTTC | CASSSRTVQETQYF
TRBD1 | TRBJ2-1 | TRBV28 | NA | TGTGCCAGCAGTCCCATGGGACAGGGAATGGATGAGCAGTTCTTC | CASSPMGQGMDEQFF
TRBD1 | TRBJ1-1 | TRBV7-9 | NA | TGTTCCAGCAGCCCAACTCTGGACAGGGTGGGTGAAGCTTTCTTT | CSSSPTLDRVGEAFF
NA | TRBJ2-5 | TRBV28 | NA | TGTGCCAGCAGTCATCTCGGACAGCCTAAAGAGACCCAGTACTTC | CASSHLGQPKETQYF
TRBD1 | TRBJ1-2 | TRBV2 | NA | TGTGCCAGCAGTGAACAGGGGGAGGACTATGGCTACACCTTC | CASSEQGEDYGYTF
NA | TRBJ2-7 | TRBV14 | NA | TGTGCCAGCAGCCAGCTCTCCTACGAGCAGTACTTC | CASSQLSYEQYF
NA | TRBJ2-1 | TRBV5-8 | NA | TGTGCCAGCAGCGATGGGGACTGGCTAACGGAGTACAATGAGCAGTTCTTC | CASSDGDWLTEYNEQFF
NA | TRBJ1-5 | TRBV5-1 | few | TGCGCCAGCAGCTTGGAGGTTTCGGGTTCGGGACAGCCCCAGCATTTT | CASSLEVSGSGQPQHF
TRBD2 | TRBJ2-7 | TRBV7-6 | NA | TGTGCCAGCAGCTTAGAGCGGGGACTAGCGGCCTACGAGCAGTACTTC | CASSLERGLAAYEQYF
TRBD1 | TRBJ2-1 | TRBV25-1 | once | TGTGCCAGCAGTGAAGGTCCAGGGGGCTTTAATGAGCAGTTCTTC | CASSEGPGGFNEQFF
NA | TRBJ2-3 | TRBV18 | NA | TGTGCCAGCTCCCCCCCGAGTTCAGATACGCAGTATTTT | CASSPPSSDTQYF
NA | TRBJ2-7 | TRBV6-1 | NA | TGTGCCAGCAGTGGACAGGTCCCACTTTCTTCCTACGAGCAGTACTTC | CASSGQVPLSSYEQYF
NA | TRBJ2-5 | TRBV4-1 | NA | TGCGCCAGCAGCCGCCCCGGTGCGGGTGGGGACTCCCAAGAGACCCAGTACTTC | CASSRPGAGGDSQETQYF
NA | TRBJ1-1 | TRBV10-3 | NA | TGTGCCATCAGTGAGCCGTCAGGGAACTTGCGCGCTTTCTTT | CAISEPSGNLRAFF
TRBD1 | TRBJ2-1 | TRBV5-5 | NA | TGTGCCAGCAGCTCCTATGGGGACAGATACAATGAGCAGTTCTTC | CASSSYGDRYNEQFF
NA | TRBJ1-1 | TRBV6-1 | few | TGTGCCAGCAGTCCCAGGGAGAACACTGAAGCTTTCTTT | CASSPRENTEAFF
NA | TRBJ1-3 | TRBV7-9 | NA | TGTGCCAGCAGCTCTAGCTCTGGAAACACCATATATTTT | CASSSSSGNTIYF
TRBD2 | TRBJ2-6 | TRBV19 | NA | TGTGCCAGTAGTTCTCGACTAGCGGGGGAGTCTGGGGCCAACGTCCTGACTTTC | CASSSRLAGESGANVLTF
NA | TRBJ2-7 | TRBV5-6 | NA | TGTGCCAGCAGCTCACCTTGGGGGCGCGGAGCCTACGAGCAGTACTTC | CASSSPWGRGAYEQYF
NA | TRBJ2-7 | TRBV6-6 | NA | TGTGCCAGCAGTTACTTAGCGTTCCACGAGCAGTACTTC | CASSYLAFHEQYF
TRBD1 | TRBJ1-2 | TRBV5-1 | NA | TGCGCCAGCAGCTGGGACAGCCGGTATGGCTACACCTTC | CASSWDSRYGYTF
NA | TRBJ2-4 | TRBV6-4 | NA | TGTGCCAGTGGCCCGAAAAACATTCAGTACTTC | CASGPKNIQYF
TRBD1 | TRBJ1-1 | TRBV5-1 | NA | TGCGCCAGCGGCGACCCGGACAGGGGGCACACTGAAGCTTTCTTT | CASGDPDRGHTEAFF
TRBD1 | TRBJ1-1 | TRBV30 | once | TGTGCCTGGAGCGGGGACAGGGGGCATCCTGAAGCTTTCTTT | CAWSGDRGHPEAFF